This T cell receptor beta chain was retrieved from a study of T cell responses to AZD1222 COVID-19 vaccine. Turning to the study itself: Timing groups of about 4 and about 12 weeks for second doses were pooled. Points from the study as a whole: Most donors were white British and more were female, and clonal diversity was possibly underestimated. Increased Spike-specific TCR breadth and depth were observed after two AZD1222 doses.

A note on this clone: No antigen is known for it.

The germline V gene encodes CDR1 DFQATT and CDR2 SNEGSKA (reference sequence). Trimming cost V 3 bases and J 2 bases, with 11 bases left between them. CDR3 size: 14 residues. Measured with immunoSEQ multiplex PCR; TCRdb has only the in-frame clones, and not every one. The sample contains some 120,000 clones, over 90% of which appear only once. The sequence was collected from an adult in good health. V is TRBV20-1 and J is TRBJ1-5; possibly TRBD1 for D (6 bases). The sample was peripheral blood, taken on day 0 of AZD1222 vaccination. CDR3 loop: CSASGRQGNQPQHF. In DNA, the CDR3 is TGCAGTGCTAGTGGACGACAGGGCAATCAGCCCCAGCATTTT.